These T cell receptor beta chains were read from a single sample in a study of human versus mouse CDR3 diversity and MHC coevolution. Assay: immunoSEQ multiplex PCR; the TCRdb copy retains only in-frame clones and omits some. Of approximately 81,000 clones in the sample, roughly 95% were seen once. The sequenced sample was naive CD4+ T cells from blood. The receptors stem from a person aged 30 to 70 in good health. CDR3s include the opening cysteine and the closing phenylalanine or tryptophan.

CDR3 length: 13
V gene: TRBV2
J gene: TRBJ1-5
CDR3 protein: CASRKESNQPQHF

CDR3 length: 15
V gene: TRBV7-8
J gene: TRBJ2-7
CDR3 protein: CASSPRTSGSREQYF

CDR3 length: 14
V gene: TRBV19
J gene: TRBJ2-3
CDR3 protein: CASSRLAGADTQYF

CDR3 length: 15
V gene: TRBV4-2
J gene: TRBJ1-4
CDR3 protein: CASSQGDRGNEKLFF

CDR3 length: 16
V gene: TRBV19
J gene: TRBJ2-2
CDR3 protein: CASNRGQFANTGELFF

CDR3 length: 14
V gene: TRBV2
J gene: TRBJ2-7
CDR3 protein: CASSVSQGAYEQYF

CDR3 length: 16
V gene: TRBV10-3
J gene: TRBJ2-1
CDR3 protein: CAIAGTSGRVDNEQFF

CDR3 length: 15
V gene: TRBV27
J gene: TRBJ2-3
CDR3 protein: CASSPRSGRPDTQYF

CDR3 length: 15
V gene: TRBV30
J gene: TRBJ1-2
CDR3 protein: CAWNLPGQGNYGYTF

CDR3 length: 14
V gene: TRBV27
J gene: TRBJ2-7
CDR3 protein: CASSFDGRYYEQYF

CDR3 length: 15
V gene: TRBV7-2
J gene: TRBJ2-7
CDR3 protein: CASSRLAGSSYEQYF

CDR3 length: 14
V gene: TRBV19
J gene: -
CDR3 protein: CASSILQGPYEQYF

CDR3 length: 14
V gene: TRBV18
J gene: TRBJ2-7
CDR3 protein: CASSPKGVNYEQYF

CDR3 length: 16
V gene: TRBV6-5
J gene: TRBJ1-5
CDR3 protein: CASSYSQGSWNQPQHF

CDR3 length: 14
V gene: TRBV19
J gene: TRBJ2-7
CDR3 protein: CASSLSGRMYEQYF

CDR3 length: 16
V gene: TRBV11-3
J gene: TRBJ2-1
CDR3 protein: CASSSYRAGAYNEQFF

CDR3 length: 14
V gene: TRBV7-9
J gene: TRBJ1-4
CDR3 protein: CASSLGQGVEKLFF

CDR3 length: 15
V gene: TRBV18
J gene: TRBJ1-2
CDR3 protein: CASSPEDGAGYGYTF

CDR3 length: 14
V gene: TRBV6-6
J gene: TRBJ1-5
CDR3 protein: CASRPDRANQPQHF

CDR3 length: 15
V gene: TRBV5-1
J gene: TRBJ2-5
CDR3 protein: CASSGGTGGRETQYF

CDR3 length: 15
V gene: TRBV30
J gene: TRBJ1-1
CDR3 protein: CAWSVLRGINTEAFF

CDR3 length: 14
V gene: TRBV18
J gene: TRBJ1-2
CDR3 protein: CASSPAGELFGYTF

CDR3 length: 17
V gene: TRBV7-2
J gene: TRBJ1-6
CDR3 protein: CASSSLPVGRLGSPLHF

CDR3 length: 12
V gene: TRBV25-1
J gene: TRBJ1-4
CDR3 protein: CASDRGGEKLFF

CDR3 length: 15
V gene: TRBV11-1
J gene: TRBJ2-5
CDR3 protein: CASRGTSGRGETQYF

CDR3 length: 14
V gene: TRBV7-9
J gene: TRBJ1-4
CDR3 protein: CASSPTTTNEKLFF

CDR3 length: 16
V gene: TRBV7-9
J gene: TRBJ2-7
CDR3 protein: CASSLRRGTGPGEQYF

CDR3 length: 13
V gene: TRBV27
J gene: TRBJ2-7
CDR3 protein: CASRAPSGYEQYF

CDR3 length: 14
V gene: TRBV11-2
J gene: TRBJ1-4
CDR3 protein: CASSNVRQGGKLFF

CDR3 length: 12
V gene: TRBV5-1
J gene: TRBJ2-5
CDR3 protein: CASRYRVETQYF

CDR3 length: 16
V gene: TRBV28
J gene: TRBJ2-3
CDR3 protein: CASSSGLAGVTDTQYF

CDR3 length: 14
V gene: TRBV2
J gene: TRBJ1-5
CDR3 protein: CASNGGEGNQPQHF

CDR3 length: 19
V gene: TRBV7-2
J gene: TRBJ1-6
CDR3 protein: CASSTFGTGGRSYNSPLHF

CDR3 length: 16
V gene: TRBV11-3
J gene: TRBJ2-3
CDR3 protein: CASSLVAGFGTDTQYF

CDR3 length: 13
V gene: TRBV28
J gene: TRBJ2-1
CDR3 protein: CASTTGLYNEQFF

CDR3 length: 14
V gene: TRBV10-3
J gene: TRBJ2-7
CDR3 protein: CATLRGQGDHEQYF

CDR3 length: 16
V gene: TRBV7-2
J gene: TRBJ1-6
CDR3 protein: CASSSSGGGGNSPLHF

CDR3 length: 15
V gene: TRBV7-2
J gene: TRBJ2-2
CDR3 protein: CASRWDRGNTGELFF

CDR3 length: 16
V gene: TRBV9
J gene: TRBJ1-1
CDR3 protein: CASSVAAGGPNTEAFF

CDR3 length: 14
V gene: TRBV27
J gene: TRBJ1-1
CDR3 protein: CASSRTRERAEAFF

CDR3 length: 14
V gene: TRBV2
J gene: TRBJ2-7
CDR3 protein: CASSVTASTYEQYF

CDR3 length: 14
V gene: TRBV30
J gene: TRBJ1-2
CDR3 protein: CAWSWTGGYYGYTF

CDR3 length: 14
V gene: TRBV5-4
J gene: TRBJ2-1
CDR3 protein: CASSYPGGANEQFF

CDR3 length: 13
V gene: TRBV5-1
J gene: TRBJ2-7
CDR3 protein: CASSADRTYEQYF

CDR3 length: 12
V gene: TRBV7-9
J gene: TRBJ1-1
CDR3 protein: CASSFGSTEAFF

CDR3 length: 12
V gene: TRBV13
J gene: TRBJ1-1
CDR3 protein: CASSRPGHKAFF

CDR3 length: 14
V gene: TRBV7-2
J gene: TRBJ1-1
CDR3 protein: CASSGEGRRGEAFF

CDR3 length: 14
V gene: TRBV10-3
J gene: TRBJ2-2
CDR3 protein: CAISSQANTGELFF

CDR3 length: 16
V gene: TRBV27
J gene: TRBJ1-1
CDR3 protein: CASSLGTGGRYTEAFF

CDR3 length: 12
V gene: TRBV29-1
J gene: TRBJ2-1
CDR3 protein: CSVGARGSEQFF